The 28 T cell receptor beta chains reported below all come from one sample, sequenced in a study of T cells in Graves' hyperthyroidism and ophthalmopathy. The investigators amplified TCR beta CDR3 regions from RNA transcripts. The TCR CDR3 first-round RT-PCR relied on the HTBI primer set. MiXCR, run by TCRdb on the multiplex PCR reads, gives a single entry per CDR3 protein. The data contain about 380,000 distinct CDR3 sequences, 13% to 15% of them singletons. Sequenced sample: blood. These receptors were collected from a woman in her twenties or thirties with Graves' ophthalmopathy.

This clonotype was counted at least ten times. The rearrangement uses TRBV7-3 and TRBJ2-3; 7 positions agree with TRBD2. The CDR3 loop spans 14 amino acids. V shed 3 bases, J shed 4 bases, and the junction held 4 bases outside the gene matches. CDR1 and CDR2 (germline): SGHTA, FQGTGA. CDR3 nucleotide sequence: TGTGCCAGCAGCTTTGTCGGGGGGTCAGATACGCAGTATTTT. Amino acid sequence: CASSFVGGSDTQYF.

In this sample, this clonotype turned up many times. The chain recombines TRBV6-5 with TRBJ1-2, with D perhaps matching TRBD1 (5 bases). Trimming removed 0 bases from V and 8 bases from J, with 10 bases in between. The germline gives CDR1 MNHEY, CDR2 SVGAGI. This CDR3 spans 13 amino acids. CDR3 protein: CASSYSVRVGYTF. The CDR3 coding sequence is TGTGCCAGCAGTTACTCGGTCAGGGTCGGCTACACCTTC.

The rearrangement joins TRBV30 to TRBJ1-4, with D perhaps TRBD1 (6 bases). V was clipped by 3 bases and J by 8 bases, with 28 bases between them. The CDR3 loop spans 18 amino acids. CDR1 is GTSNPN and CDR2 is SVGIG in the germline V gene (reference sequence). This CDR3 reads CAWSDPEGGGNFGEKLFF. DNA of the CDR3: TGTGCCTGGAGCGACCCCGAAGGGGGGGGGAACTTTGGGGAAAAACTGTTTTTT.

CDR3 sequence reads: CASSSRTSQETQYF. The CDR3 nucleotides read TGTGCCAGCAGCTCGAGAACTAGCCAAGAGACCCAGTACTTC. This sequence joins TRBV5-4 and TRBJ2-5, with D perhaps matching TRBD2 (5 bases). V shed 3 bases and J shed 1 base, with 10 bases lying between them. This CDR3 comprises 14 residues. Germline lookup yields CDR1 SGHNT and CDR2 YYREEE (reference sequence). The whole variable domain, filled in from reference TRBV5-4 and TRBJ2-5, reads ETGVTQSPTHLIKTRGQQVTLRCSSQSGHNTVSWYQQALGQGPQFIFQYYREEENGRGNFPPRFSGLQFPNYSSELNVNALELDDSALYLCASSSRTSQETQYFGPGTRLLVL.

Ten or more counts support this clonotype. The chain uses TRBV20-1 and TRBJ2-2; D gene ambiguous. V shed 0 bases and J shed 3 bases, with 17 bases lying between them. The CDR3 sequence is 17 residues long. Germline V lookup: CDR1 DFQATT, CDR2 SNEGSKA (reference sequence). The CDR3 DNA sequence: TGCAGTGCTAGAGATTGGAAAAAACGGTCTGACACCGGGGAGCTGTTTTTT. It specifies CSARDWKKRSDTGELFF.

This clonotype was observed at least ten times. The rearrangement uses TRBV10-3 and TRBJ2-2; the match to TRBD2 covers 7 bases. With 6 bases clipped from V and 7 bases from J, the junction kept 2 bases outside the gene matches. Per the germline V gene, CDR1 is ENHRY and CDR2 is SYGVKD. This CDR3 comprises 12 residues. CDR3: CAISPSGGELFF. In DNA, the CDR3 is TGTGCCATCAGCCCTAGCGGCGGGGAGCTGTTTTTT.

There are many counts of this clonotype. The chain links TRBV12-3 or TRBV12-4 to TRBJ2-5; TRBD2 is a possible D gene (6 bases). The ends were cut back, 3 bases at V and 4 bases at J, with 15 bases in the middle. The CDR3 is 15 amino acids. CDR3 protein: CASSLEGWSLETQYF. The CDR3 DNA follows: TGTGCCAGCAGTTTGGAGGGGTGGTCTTTAGAGACCCAGTACTTC.

The sample holds many counts of this clonotype. The chain joins TRBV18 to TRBJ2-3, with a tentative D call TRBD2 (6 bases). With 4 bases removed from V and 0 bases from J, the gap between germline ends came to 8 bases. The CDR3 has 14 residues. Germline V lookup: CDR1 KGHSH, CDR2 LQKENI. CDR3 residues: CASSLGTSTDTQYF. CDR3 DNA sequence: TGTGCCAGCTCACTGGGGACTAGCACAGATACGCAGTATTTT.

This clonotype was detected many times. CDR3 sequence: CSARKQVSNYGYTF. For the CDR3, the DNA is TGCAGTGCTAGAAAGCAGGTCTCTAACTATGGCTACACCTTC. The V call is TRBV20-1, the J call TRBJ1-2; D ambiguous. V shed 2 bases and J shed 0 bases, with 10 bases lying between them. This CDR3 spans 14 amino acids. CDR1 is DFQATT and CDR2 is SNEGSKA in the germline V gene (reference sequence).

This clonotype occurred once. A much larger clone is a single base away; this may be a read error. The CDR3 carries no conserved terminal phenylalanine or tryptophan, so it likely arises from a read error. The genes are TRBV20-1 and TRBJ2-7; 7 bases are shared with TRBD2. CDR1 is DFQATT and CDR2 is SNEGSKA in the germline V gene (reference sequence). V lost 4 bases, J lost 0 bases, and 6 bases stayed unmatched. The CDR3 covers 14 residues. CDR3: CSAKRGVVSYEQYS. In DNA form, the CDR3 reads TGCAGTGCTAAGCGGGGCGTTGTCTCCTACGAGCAGTACTCC.

This clonotype was counted ten times or more. V is TRBV7-9 and J is TRBJ2-1; tentatively, D is TRBD1 or TRBD2 (5 bases each). Germline loops: CDR1 SEHNR, CDR2 FQNEAQ (reference sequence). V was trimmed by 4 bases and J by 8 bases, leaving 18 bases between them. The CDR3 has 15 amino acids. The CDR3 protein is CASSYLGEKPDEQFF. CDR3 DNA sequence: TGTGCCAGCAGCTATTTGGGGGAAAAACCGGATGAGCAGTTCTTC.

This clonotype showed up just a few times. This sequence joins TRBV19 and TRBJ2-2; D may be TRBD1 (6 bases). Germline V CDR1 and CDR2: LNHDA, SQIVND (reference sequence). The CDR3 has 11 residues. V shed 10 bases and J shed 8 bases, with 11 bases lying between them. The CDR3 loop is CATTQGGELFF. CDR3 bases: TGTGCCACCACCCAGGGGGGGGAGCTGTTTTTT.

This sequence joins TRBV4-1 and TRBJ1-6; D is ambiguous. Trimming stripped 1 base from V and 8 bases from J, with 15 bases between. Germline V gives CDR1 MGHRA, CDR2 YSYEKL. CDR3 length: 16 amino acids. CDR3 nucleotide sequence: TGCGCCAGCAGCCAAGTGAGTGGTCAGTTCTATTCACCCCTCCACTTT. It yields the protein CASSQVSGQFYSPLHF.

This clonotype has ten or more counts. The chain joins TRBV4-1 to TRBJ1-6; 9 positions match TRBD1. This CDR3 comprises 15 residues. The V gene end was trimmed by 4 bases and the J gene end by 7 bases; junction bases not matched to a gene: 5. The V gene's germline CDR1 is MGHRA and CDR2 YSYEKL. The DNA of the CDR3 is TGCGCCAGCAGCCGACAGGGGGAACGGAATTCACCCCTCCACTTT. Residues: CASSRQGERNSPLHF.

This clonotype was seen more than once but under ten times. The chain is built from TRBV9 and TRBJ2-7; the match to TRBD2 covers 9 bases. V lost 3 bases to trimming and J lost 5 bases; unmatched junction nucleotides: 3. Germline CDR1 is SGDLS and CDR2 is YYNGEE. The CDR3 extends over 13 amino acids. CDR3 DNA sequence: TGTGCCAGCAGCGGTAGCGGGGGTCACGAGCAGTACTTC. Its translation is CASSGSGGHEQYF. Complete variable domain (other parts from reference TRBV9 and TRBJ2-7): DSGVTQTPKHLITATGQRVTLRCSPRSGDLSVYWYQQSLDQGLQFLIQYYNGEERAKGNILERFSAQQFPDLHSELNLSSLELGDSALYFCASSGSGGHEQYFGPGTRLTVT.

This clonotype was detected many times. The chain carries TRBV2 and TRBJ1-5, with a tentative D call TRBD1 (6 bases). Looked up from germline, CDR1 is SNHLY and CDR2 is FYNNEI. With 5 bases removed from V and 5 bases from J, the gap between germline ends came to 16 bases. There are 15 residues in the CDR3. The CDR3 nucleotides read TGTGCCAGCAGTCCCACAGGGACGGCGTATCAGCCCCAGCATTTT. This gives the protein CASSPTGTAYQPQHF.

This clonotype was found many times. This chain joins TRBV18 and TRBJ1-1; D uncertain. Germline V CDR1 and CDR2: KGHSH, LQKENI. The V and J ends lost 1 base and 3 bases respectively, with 12 bases between them. CDR3 length: 15 residues. The CDR3 sequence is CASSPLVASDTEAFF. For the CDR3, the DNA is TGTGCCAGCTCACCACTGGTAGCGTCAGACACTGAAGCTTTCTTT.

The rearrangement uses TRBV7-3 and TRBJ1-2, with 9 bases that match TRBD1. The length of the CDR3 is 15 residues. With 4 bases clipped from V and 8 bases from J, the junction kept 11 bases outside the gene matches. Germline V lookup: CDR1 SGHTA, CDR2 FQGTGA. Written as DNA, the CDR3 is TGTGCCAGCAGCTCTACAGGGGGCGGAGAACGAGGCTACACCTTC. It specifies CASSSTGGGERGYTF.

Here the CDR3 DNA reads TGTGCCATCAGTGAAGACCGGGCCTCCTATAATTCACCCCTCCACTTT. Amino acids: CAISEDRASYNSPLHF. This chain joins TRBV10-3 and TRBJ1-6; D is unclear. Germline V gene sequence: CDR1 ENHRY, CDR2 SYGVKD. This CDR3 is built from 16 residues. Trimming pared 3 bases from V and 0 bases from J, leaving 9 bases between.

This clonotype was counted a few times. This rearrangement joins TRBV7-6 to TRBJ1-6; no clear D. This CDR3 is 14 amino acids long. Trimming stripped 4 bases from V and 7 bases from J, with 11 bases between. The germline V gene has CDR1 SGHVS and CDR2 FNYEAQ. DNA for the CDR3: TGTGCCAGCAGCTCTCGGGTTGGCAATTCACCCCTCCACTTT. This codes for CASSSRVGNSPLHF.

This clonotype has just a few counts. V usage is TRBV12-5 and J usage is TRBJ1-6, with D unresolved. With 1 base removed from V and 3 bases from J, the gap between germline ends came to 4 bases. Germline CDR1 LGHNT, CDR2 FRNRAP. This CDR3 is 14 amino acids long. The CDR3 is CASGLGYYNSPLHF. CDR3 DNA sequence: TGTGCTAGTGGTTTGGGGTACTATAATTCACCCCTCCACTTT.

In this sample, this clonotype turned up many times. The chain carries TRBV4-2 and TRBJ2-7; 9 bases are a match to TRBD2. The CDR3 is made up of 17 amino acids. Unmatched junction bases numbered 8, after V lost 2 bases and J lost 0 bases. Germline values: CDR1 LGHNA, CDR2 YNFKEQ. The CDR3 bases are TGTGCCAGCAGCCAATACAGAGCGGGGGGATCCTCCTACGAGCAGTACTTC. Residues: CASSQYRAGGSSYEQYF.

This clonotype appeared many times. The junction and the germline gene differ at one end; a read error may be behind it. The chain has TRBV28 and TRBJ1-2, with D possibly TRBD1 on 6 matching bases. Per germline, CDR1 MDHEN and CDR2 SYDVKM. This CDR3 has 14 amino acids. The CDR3 coding sequence is TGTGCCAGCAGCTTATTAGGGGGGGAAGGTGGCTACACCTTC. Its translation is CASSLLGGEGGYTF.

Many counts were recorded for this clonotype. The gene calls are TRBV7-6 and TRBJ2-2; no firm D call. Germline assignment: CDR1 SGHVS and CDR2 FNYEAQ. V gave up 1 base and J gave up 1 base, with 4 bases separating them. This CDR3 region has 14 residues. CDR3 coding DNA: TGTGCCAGCAGCTTAGTCGGGAACACCGGGGAGCTGTTTTTT. The encoded protein is CASSLVGNTGELFF.

The gene calls are TRBV14 and TRBJ2-5, with 11 bases aligning to TRBD2. This CDR3 spans 19 amino acids. Per germline, CDR1 SGHDN and CDR2 FVKESK. V dropped 7 bases and J dropped 3; count of bases not matched to a gene: 19. CDR3 sequence reads: CASNPRLAGPQRPKETQYF. CDR3 in DNA: TGTGCCAGCAATCCCCGACTAGCGGGGCCCCAGAGGCCGAAAGAGACCCAGTACTTC.

A few counts support this clonotype. This rearrangement joins TRBV20-1 to TRBJ2-3; 11 bases are shared with TRBD2. Germline CDR1 DFQATT, CDR2 SNEGSKA (reference sequence). After removal of 5 bases from V and 2 bases from J, the junction contained 9 bases not matched to a gene. The CDR3 sequence is 16 residues long. The CDR3 DNA reads TGCAGTGCTGTAAGATCGGGACTAGCGGTCACAGATACGCAGTATTTT. Translated, it gives CSAVRSGLAVTDTQYF.

This clonotype was observed at least ten times. The chain employs TRBV3-1 and TRBJ1-2, with 7 nucleotides matching TRBD1. From germline, CDR1 is LGHDT and CDR2 YNNKEL (reference sequence). Trimming removed 2 bases from V and 4 bases from J; junction bases left unmatched: 4. This CDR3 has 14 amino acids. The CDR3 loop reads CASSQTGVGYGYTF. CDR3 coding DNA: TGTGCCAGCAGCCAAACAGGGGTTGGCTATGGCTACACCTTC.

This clonotype was counted ten times or more. This chain connects TRBV11-2 to TRBJ2-7, with TRBD2 matching 13 bases. CDR3 size: 18 residues. The junction had 16 bases not matched to a gene; V was cut back by 4 bases and J by 7 bases. CDR1 and CDR2 (germline): SGHAT, FQNNGV. Written as DNA, the CDR3 is TGTGCCAGCAGCTCCTTCGGGACTAGCGGGGATGAACTTTGGGAGCAGTACTTC. Amino acid sequence: CASSSFGTSGDELWEQYF.